The 21 T cell receptor beta chains below were found in one sample sequenced in a study of T cells in Graves' hyperthyroidism and ophthalmopathy. Authors of the study amplified TCR beta CDR3 regions from RNA transcripts. With the HTBI primer set, the TCR CDR3 went through a first round of RT-PCR. One entry per CDR3 protein results from TCRdb running MiXCR on the multiplex PCR reads. Seen here are hundreds of thousands of distinct CDR3 sequences, approximately 14% observed once, and the top ten hold approximately 13%. Input material: blood. Every receptor here comes from a young man with Graves' ophthalmopathy.

This clonotype has a count of ten or more. The gene calls are TRBV12-3 or TRBV12-4 and TRBJ2-3; 13 positions agree with TRBD2. J lost 0 bases, V lost 8 bases, and 5 bases had no gene match. This CDR3 has 16 amino acids. For the CDR3, the DNA is TGTGCCAGCGCGGGACTAGCGGGAACTAGCACAGATACGCAGTATTTT. It is translated as CASAGLAGTSTDTQYF.

Ten or more counts support this clonotype. V is TRBV27 and J is TRBJ2-7; D may be TRBD2 (7 bases). Germline V gives CDR1 MNHEY, CDR2 SMNVEV (reference sequence). The CDR3 is 16 residues long. V was clipped by 2 bases and J by 3 bases, with 17 bases between them. In nucleotides, the CDR3 is TGTGCCAGCAGTTTAAGGGGAGGGGGAGAGAACTACGAGCAGTACTTC. It specifies CASSLRGGGENYEQYF.

This clonotype was seen repeatedly, ten times or more. The rearrangement uses TRBV6-1 and TRBJ2-5; D perhaps matches TRBD2 (5 bases). There are 13 residues in the CDR3. Between the trimmed V and J ends, which lost 6 bases and 3 bases, there was a span of 11 bases. The V gene's germline CDR1 is MNHNS and CDR2 SASEGT. The CDR3, as DNA: TGTGCCAGCAGCCGTAGACTAAAAGAGACCCAGTACTTC. It specifies CASSRRLKETQYF.

The gene calls are TRBV6-6 and TRBJ2-3; D may be TRBD2 (5 bases). The length of the CDR3 is 14 residues. The germline V and J ends were trimmed by 2 bases and 2 bases, with 8 bases remaining between them. The germline gives CDR1 MNHNY, CDR2 SVGAGI (reference sequence). CDR3 protein: CASSYVLDTDTQYF. The CDR3 DNA reads TGTGCCAGCAGTTACGTACTAGACACAGATACGCAGTATTTT.

This clonotype was detected ten times or more. The chain is built from TRBV27 and TRBJ2-7; the match to TRBD1 covers 9 bases. In germline, CDR1 is MNHEY, CDR2 SMNVEV (reference sequence). The CDR3 is made up of 15 amino acids. After removal of 2 bases from V and 2 bases from J, the junction contained 4 bases not matched to a gene. The DNA of the CDR3 is TGTGCCAGCAGTTTAACGGGACAGGGAACCTACGAGCAGTACTTC. Translated: CASSLTGQGTYEQYF.

This clonotype occurred many times. This chain connects TRBV5-1 to TRBJ2-2; D possibly matches TRBD1 or TRBD2 (5 bases each). Trimming shortened V by 4 bases and J by 2 bases, and 12 bases separated the two germline ends. Germline assignment: CDR1 SGHRS and CDR2 YFSETQ. This CDR3 is 15 amino acids long. The CDR3 is CASSQGPRNTGELFF. CDR3 coding DNA: TGCGCCAGCAGCCAGGGACCCCGCAACACCGGGGAGCTGTTTTTT.

A note on this clonotype: A much larger clonotype is one base distant, so this may be a read error. This rearrangement joins TRBV6-2 or TRBV6-3 to TRBJ2-3; D may correspond to TRBD1 or TRBD2 (5 bases each). Germline-derived CDR1 and CDR2 are MNHEY and SVGEGT. There are 14 residues in the CDR3. CDR3 region: CAGSIMGPPDTQYF. DNA of the CDR3: TGTGCCGGCAGCATCATGGGACCCCCAGATACGCAGTATTTT.

The table lists this clonotype with a few counts. The J gene is TRBJ2-5, the V gene TRBV4-1; D not certain. V was trimmed by 0 bases and J by 7 bases, leaving 12 bases between them. This CDR3 comprises 14 residues. Germline CDR1 and CDR2: MGHRA and YSYEKL. CDR3 region: CASSQEGSGGTQYF. Written as DNA, the CDR3 is TGCGCCAGCAGCCAAGAGGGTAGTGGTGGGACCCAGTACTTC.

This clonotype was seen ten or more times. The gene calls are TRBV12-3 or TRBV12-4 and TRBJ2-7; TRBD2 aligns across 7 bases. The CDR3 is 14 residues long. Germline trimming cut 5 bases from V and 6 bases from J; bases unmatched to any gene: 10. CDR3 nucleotide sequence: TGTGCCAGCAGTCCCGGGGGAGGGGCTGGCGAGCAGTACTTC. It is translated as CASSPGGGAGEQYF.

Worth noting for this clonotype: A much larger clone differs by one base, so this may be a read error. The chain is built from TRBV20-1 and TRBJ2-3, with D hard to call. Trimming removed 7 bases at V and 11 bases at J, with 22 bases between. This CDR3 has 13 amino acids. Per the germline V gene, CDR1 is DFQATT and CDR2 is SNEGSKA (reference sequence). Here the CDR3 DNA reads TGCAGTGGTTACCTCTCTGATTTTAATATGCAGTATTTT. Translated, it gives CSGYLSDFNMQYF.

This clonotype was recorded at least ten times. This chain connects TRBV11-3 to TRBJ1-4, with unresolved D. CDR1 is SGHNT, CDR2 YENEEA, per germline. The V end was cut by 3 bases, the J end by 0 bases, with 11 bases between. This CDR3 region has 16 residues. Here the CDR3 reads CASSFGVGATNEKLFF. The CDR3 DNA sequence: TGTGCCAGCAGCTTTGGGGTTGGGGCAACTAATGAAAAACTGTTTTTT.

This clonotype was seen a handful of times. The rearrangement links TRBV28 to TRBJ1-3; no reliable D call. The CDR3 loop spans 13 amino acids. Trimming removed 5 bases at V and 4 bases at J, with 9 bases between. The germline V gene has CDR1 MDHEN and CDR2 SYDVKM. The CDR3 nucleotides read TGTGCCAGCAGTCCATCTGGGGGAAACACCATATATTTT. Amino acids: CASSPSGGNTIYF.

This clonotype was found many times. The gene calls are TRBV5-6 and TRBJ2-1; D not resolved. Between the trimmed V and J ends, which lost 0 bases and 4 bases, there was a span of 17 bases. Germline V gene sequence: CDR1 SGHDT, CDR2 YYEEEE. The CDR3 loop spans 17 amino acids. CDR3 sequence: CASSLEMARWVYNEQFF. The CDR3 DNA follows: TGTGCCAGCAGCTTGGAGATGGCTCGGTGGGTGTACAATGAGCAGTTCTTC.

This clonotype appeared many times. The chain carries TRBV7-9 and TRBJ2-1, with D maybe TRBD1 (6 bases). CDR1 is SEHNR and CDR2 is FQNEAQ in the germline V gene (reference sequence). Deletions cut 5 bases from V and 2 bases from J, with 13 bases between. The CDR3 totals 15 residues. CDR3 loop: CASSQVDRPYNEQFF. In DNA form, the CDR3 reads TGTGCCAGCAGCCAGGTAGACAGGCCCTACAATGAGCAGTTCTTC.

The CDR3, as DNA: TGTGCCAGCAGCCAATTCGGGGGGACTAGCGTTCACAATGAGCAGTACTTC. Its protein is CASSQFGGTSVHNEQYF. V usage is TRBV14 and J usage is TRBJ2-1; 10 bases align to TRBD2. Judging by the DNA end, TRBJ2-7 fits better; the J call may be wrong. Germline loops: CDR1 SGHDN, CDR2 FVKESK. This CDR3 comprises 17 residues.

There are many counts of this clonotype. J is TRBJ2-7 and V is TRBV6-1, with 7 bases that match TRBD2. CDR1 and CDR2 (germline): MNHNS, SASEGT. The CDR3 runs to 16 residues. Trimming removed 5 bases from V and 0 bases from J; junction bases left unmatched: 10. This CDR3 reads CASSYTAGYSSYEQYF. In nucleotides, the CDR3 is TGTGCCAGCAGTTATACAGCGGGGTACTCCTCCTACGAGCAGTACTTC.

This clonotype has more than one count but fewer than ten. The chain combines TRBV5-1 with TRBJ2-1; 10 positions match TRBD2. CDR3 length: 18 residues. Germline V lookup: CDR1 SGHRS, CDR2 YFSETQ. After removal of 6 bases from V and 9 bases from J, the junction contained 21 bases not matched to a gene. The CDR3 nucleotides are TGCGCCAGCACCGAGCGGGGGGGGGGGGGGGGGGGGAAAGGTGAGCAGTTCTTC. Translating it yields CASTERGGGGGGKGEQFF.

Comments on this clonotype: A much larger clone differs by one base, so this may be a read error. The CDR3 DNA follows: TGTGCCAGCACCACGTCGGGGGCGGAGAATCAGCCCCAGTATTTT. Its translation: CASTTSGAENQPQYF. The J gene is TRBJ1-5, the V gene TRBV16, with D perhaps being TRBD1 or TRBD2 (6 bases each). The end of the DNA aligns better with TRBJ2-3, so the J call may be wrong. Germline V gene sequence: CDR1 KGHSY, CDR2 FQNENV. The CDR3 loop spans 15 amino acids.

This clonotype occurred many times. V and J are TRBV27 and TRBJ2-1; tentative D call: TRBD1 (5 bases). Trimming left V 5 bases short and J 6 bases short, with 8 bases between. CDR1 and CDR2 (germline): MNHEY, SMNVEV (reference sequence). There are 12 residues in the CDR3. CDR3 sequence: CASSRQSNEQFF. In DNA, the CDR3 is TGTGCCAGCAGTAGACAGAGCAATGAGCAGTTCTTC.

This clonotype appeared many times. This sequence joins TRBV11-2 and TRBJ2-7, with 7 bases that match TRBD2. The CDR3 contains 14 residues. The V segment lost 5 bases and the J segment 2 bases; nucleotides outside the gene matches: 6. Germline lookup yields CDR1 SGHAT and CDR2 FQNNGV. In DNA, the CDR3 is TGTGCCAGCAGCCCCCGAGCGGGGACCTACGAGCAGTACTTC. Amino acid sequence: CASSPRAGTYEQYF.

This clonotype was observed many times. The J gene is TRBJ2-1, the V gene TRBV2, with D uncertain. The V end was cut by 9 bases, the J end by 5 bases, with 14 bases between. The CDR3 covers 13 residues. The germline CDR1 and CDR2 sequences are SNHLY and FYNNEI. CDR3 DNA sequence: TGTGCCAGAGACGGTGACCGGGACAATGAGCAGTTCTTC. Amino acids: CARDGDRDNEQFF.